These T cell receptor beta chains were read from a single sample in a study of CD8+ T cells in alopecia areata. The table came from immunoSEQ multiplex PCR; TCRdb's copy has only in-frame clones and leaves some out. Here the sample spans 89,000 or so clones, 45% to 60% being singletons. Material: NKG2D-high CD8+ T cells sorted from blood. Receptor source: a human donor with alopecia areata. CDR3s include the opening cysteine and the closing phenylalanine or tryptophan. The order of the fields is V gene, J gene, clone size, D gene, CDR3 length, CDR3 DNA, CDR3 protein. A D gene is named only where the DNA matches it firmly. Clone sizes are given selectively: once, few, many, or a class where the clone is expanded.

v_gene: TRBV29-1; j_gene: TRBJ1-4; abundance: few; d_gene: -; len: 11; CDR3nt: TGCAGCGTTGGACAAGAGGAAAAACTGTTTTTT; CDR3aa: CSVGQEEKLFF
v_gene: TRBV20-1; j_gene: TRBJ2-7; abundance: -; d_gene: -; len: 11; CDR3nt: TGCAGTGCTAACGCCGGGGACGAGCAGTACTTC; CDR3aa: CSANAGDEQYF
v_gene: TRBV29-1; j_gene: TRBJ1-2; abundance: few; d_gene: -; len: 14; CDR3nt: TGCCTCTTTTGGCGGGGGGGTACTAACTATGGCTACACCTTC; CDR3aa: CLFWRGGTNYGYTF
v_gene: TRBV25-1; j_gene: TRBJ2-3; abundance: -; d_gene: TRBD1; len: 16; CDR3nt: TGTGCCAGCTCCCTGGGGGGGACAGGGGTCGCAGATACGCAGTATTTT; CDR3aa: CASSLGGTGVADTQYF
v_gene: TRBV29-1; j_gene: TRBJ2-7; abundance: few; d_gene: -; len: 14; CDR3nt: TGCAGCGTAGTGAAGTTGGACAGCGCCTACGAGCAGTACTTC; CDR3aa: CSVVKLDSAYEQYF
v_gene: TRBV27; j_gene: TRBJ2-6; abundance: few; d_gene: -; len: 16; CDR3nt: TGTGCCAGCAGTCTGCGACAAAACTCTGGGGCCAACGTCCTGACTTTC; CDR3aa: CASSLRQNSGANVLTF
v_gene: TRBV7-2; j_gene: TRBJ2-7; abundance: -; d_gene: TRBD2; len: 15; CDR3nt: TGTGCCAGCAGCTTAATCGGACTAGCTACGTACGAGCAGTACTTC; CDR3aa: CASSLIGLATYEQYF
v_gene: TRBV19; j_gene: TRBJ2-5; abundance: -; d_gene: -; len: 13; CDR3nt: TGTGCCAGTAGTATCGGAGGAGGGGAGACCCAGTACTTC; CDR3aa: CASSIGGGETQYF
v_gene: TRBV15; j_gene: TRBJ1-4; abundance: few; d_gene: -; len: 14; CDR3nt: TGTGCCACCAGCAATACAACAACTAATGAAAAACTGTTTTTT; CDR3aa: CATSNTTTNEKLFF
v_gene: TRBV7-6; j_gene: TRBJ2-3; abundance: -; d_gene: TRBD1; len: 15; CDR3nt: TGTGCCAGCAGCTTAGCGGACAGGGGGACAGATACGCAGTATTTT; CDR3aa: CASSLADRGTDTQYF
v_gene: TRBV29-1; j_gene: TRBJ1-1; abundance: few; d_gene: -; len: 11; CDR3nt: TGCAGCGTGGACAGGAACACTGAAGCTTTCTTT; CDR3aa: CSVDRNTEAFF
v_gene: TRBV27; j_gene: TRBJ2-1; abundance: -; d_gene: TRBD2; len: 15; CDR3nt: TGTGCCAGCAGTCCCGGGACTAGCGGGATGAATGAGCAGTTCTTC; CDR3aa: CASSPGTSGMNEQFF
v_gene: TRBV29-1; j_gene: TRBJ2-1; abundance: few; d_gene: TRBD1; len: 14; CDR3nt: TGCAGCGTTGCTTTCCGGGACAGCTACAATGAGCAGTTCTTC; CDR3aa: CSVAFRDSYNEQFF
v_gene: TRBV28; j_gene: TRBJ1-5; abundance: -; d_gene: -; len: 14; CDR3nt: TGTGCCAGCAATGCGTTTAGGGGTGGTCAGCCCCAGCATTTT; CDR3aa: CASNAFRGGQPQHF
v_gene: TRBV27; j_gene: TRBJ2-7; abundance: -; d_gene: -; len: 12; CDR3nt: TGTGCCAGCAGTTTATCAGGGGGCGAGCAGTACTTC; CDR3aa: CASSLSGGEQYF
v_gene: TRBV4-1; j_gene: TRBJ1-5; abundance: -; d_gene: -; len: 15; CDR3nt: TGCGCCAGCAGCCAAGAGTGGGGGGGCAATCAGCCCCAGCATTTT; CDR3aa: CASSQEWGGNQPQHF
v_gene: TRBV28; j_gene: TRBJ2-1; abundance: -; d_gene: TRBD2; len: 16; CDR3nt: TGTGCCAGCAGGGCTCGTAGCGGGGGTTTCTACAATGAGCAGTTCTTC; CDR3aa: CASRARSGGFYNEQFF
v_gene: TRBV7-9; j_gene: TRBJ2-1; abundance: few; d_gene: TRBD2; len: 15; CDR3nt: TGTGCCAGCAGCCCTATTCTAGCGGGGGCAGGGGAGCAGTTCTTC; CDR3aa: CASSPILAGAGEQFF
v_gene: TRBV6-6; j_gene: TRBJ2-7; abundance: -; d_gene: -; len: 12; CDR3nt: TGTGCCAGCGGAGGAGTGAGCGACGAGCAGTACTTC; CDR3aa: CASGGVSDEQYF
v_gene: TRBV7-9; j_gene: TRBJ2-2; abundance: -; d_gene: -; len: 13; CDR3nt: TGTGCCAGCAGCTTGGACACCCCCCGGGAGCTGTTTTTT; CDR3aa: CASSLDTPRELFF
v_gene: TRBV4-2; j_gene: TRBJ2-7; abundance: -; d_gene: -; len: 11; CDR3nt: TGTGCCAGCAGCCAGGGCGACGAGCAGTACTTC; CDR3aa: CASSQGDEQYF
v_gene: TRBV6-1; j_gene: TRBJ2-7; abundance: -; d_gene: -; len: 15; CDR3nt: TGTGCCAGCAGTGATGACCATCGCTACGGCTACGAGCAGTACTTC; CDR3aa: CASSDDHRYGYEQYF
v_gene: TRBV30; j_gene: TRBJ1-2; abundance: -; d_gene: -; len: 13; CDR3nt: TGTGCCTGGAGTGGAGGACAGCCCGCGGGCTACACCTTC; CDR3aa: CAWSGGQPAGYTF
v_gene: TRBV30; j_gene: TRBJ1-1; abundance: -; d_gene: -; len: 14; CDR3nt: TGTGCCTGGAGTGTACCGGGATTGAACACTGAAGCTTTCTTT; CDR3aa: CAWSVPGLNTEAFF
v_gene: TRBV11-2; j_gene: TRBJ2-5; abundance: -; d_gene: -; len: 15; CDR3nt: TGTGCCAGCAGCCCGGACTCGATCTCCCAAGAGACCCAGTACTTC; CDR3aa: CASSPDSISQETQYF
v_gene: TRBV6-5; j_gene: TRBJ1-2; abundance: -; d_gene: -; len: 13; CDR3nt: TGTGCCAGCAGTAGCAGGGTGGAGGGGAGCTACACCTTC; CDR3aa: CASSSRVEGSYTF
v_gene: TRBV10-2; j_gene: TRBJ2-2; abundance: -; d_gene: TRBD2; len: 14; CDR3nt: TGCGCCAGCAGTTCCCGACTAGCGCCCGGGGAGCTGTTTTTT; CDR3aa: CASSSRLAPGELFF
v_gene: TRBV7-9; j_gene: TRBJ1-1; abundance: few; d_gene: TRBD1; len: 15; CDR3nt: TGTGCCAGCAGCGTCACAGGGGGGAGTGCCACTGAAGCTTTCTTT; CDR3aa: CASSVTGGSATEAFF
v_gene: TRBV6-5; j_gene: TRBJ1-1; abundance: -; d_gene: -; len: 13; CDR3nt: TGTGCCAGCAGTTATTTGGGGAACACTGAAGCTTTCTTT; CDR3aa: CASSYLGNTEAFF
v_gene: TRBV28; j_gene: TRBJ2-3; abundance: -; d_gene: TRBD2; len: 14; CDR3nt: TGTGCCAGCAGTTTTCGGCGGGAGCCAGATACGCAGTATTTT; CDR3aa: CASSFRREPDTQYF
v_gene: TRBV4-1; j_gene: TRBJ1-1; abundance: -; d_gene: -; len: 11; CDR3nt: TGCGCCAGCAGCGGAGGGGCGAAAGCTTTCTTT; CDR3aa: CASSGGAKAFF
v_gene: TRBV14; j_gene: TRBJ2-5; abundance: few; d_gene: -; len: 16; CDR3nt: TGTGCCAGCAGCCAAGATGTCTTGGCTGTGGGTAAGACCCAGTACTTC; CDR3aa: CASSQDVLAVGKTQYF
v_gene: TRBV29-1; j_gene: TRBJ2-3; abundance: few; d_gene: -; len: 13; CDR3nt: TGCAGCGTTGGGGGGGCTCGCACAGATACGCAGTATTTT; CDR3aa: CSVGGARTDTQYF
v_gene: TRBV7-2; j_gene: TRBJ2-4; abundance: -; d_gene: TRBD2; len: 13; CDR3nt: TGTGCCAGCAGCTTGACTAGCGGAAACATTCAGTACTTC; CDR3aa: CASSLTSGNIQYF
v_gene: TRBV7-3; j_gene: TRBJ2-1; abundance: -; d_gene: TRBD2; len: 14; CDR3nt: TGTGCCAGCAGCCCTAGCGGGGGGGACAATGAGCAGTTCTTC; CDR3aa: CASSPSGGDNEQFF
v_gene: TRBV9; j_gene: TRBJ2-5; abundance: -; d_gene: -; len: 13; CDR3nt: TGTGCCAGCAGCGTAGTGACTGGAGAGACCCAGTACTTC; CDR3aa: CASSVVTGETQYF
v_gene: TRBV6-6; j_gene: TRBJ2-7; abundance: -; d_gene: TRBD1; len: 15; CDR3nt: TGTGCCAGCAGTTTATTGGACAGGGCCCATTACGAGCAGTACTTC; CDR3aa: CASSLLDRAHYEQYF
v_gene: TRBV27; j_gene: TRBJ1-1; abundance: once; d_gene: -; len: 15; CDR3nt: TGTGCCAGCAGACCCCCCCAAACAGGGTACACTGAAGCTTTCTTT; CDR3aa: CASRPPQTGYTEAFF
v_gene: TRBV5-6; j_gene: TRBJ2-1; abundance: -; d_gene: TRBD1; len: 16; CDR3nt: TGTGCCAGCAGCCGGGACAGGGGTTCCTCCTACAATGAGCAGTTCTTC; CDR3aa: CASSRDRGSSYNEQFF
v_gene: TRBV7-9; j_gene: TRBJ1-2; abundance: -; d_gene: TRBD1; len: 16; CDR3nt: TGTGCCAGCAGCCCCAGGACAGGGGGCTCAGACTATGGCTACACCTTC; CDR3aa: CASSPRTGGSDYGYTF
v_gene: TRBV29-1; j_gene: TRBJ2-7; abundance: -; d_gene: -; len: 14; CDR3nt: TGCAGCGTGGAGACAAATCCGAGCTCCTACGAGCAGTACTTC; CDR3aa: CSVETNPSSYEQYF
v_gene: TRBV5-4; j_gene: TRBJ1-1; abundance: -; d_gene: -; len: 13; CDR3nt: TGTGCCGGAGCAGGAGGGGAGAGCACTGAAGCTTTCTTT; CDR3aa: CAGAGGESTEAFF
v_gene: TRBV29-1; j_gene: TRBJ1-1; abundance: few; d_gene: -; len: 12; CDR3nt: TGCAGCGTCCACGGGGTTCGCGGTGAAGCTTTCTTT; CDR3aa: CSVHGVRGEAFF
v_gene: TRBV4-1; j_gene: TRBJ2-1; abundance: -; d_gene: -; len: 14; CDR3nt: TGCGCCAGCAGCCAAGCCAATGGATACAATGAGCAGTTCTTC; CDR3aa: CASSQANGYNEQFF
v_gene: TRBV27; j_gene: TRBJ1-2; abundance: -; d_gene: -; len: 14; CDR3nt: TGTGCCAGCAGTTTATCCGGGTTCGGCTATGGCTACACCTTC; CDR3aa: CASSLSGFGYGYTF
v_gene: TRBV19; j_gene: TRBJ1-2; abundance: few; d_gene: -; len: 17; CDR3nt: TGTGCCAGTAGTACCCACCAGGGGTATAGGGATTACTATGGCTACACCTTC; CDR3aa: CASSTHQGYRDYYGYTF
v_gene: TRBV29-1; j_gene: TRBJ1-1; abundance: few; d_gene: -; len: 12; CDR3nt: TGCAGGGTTGACAGCGTGAACACTGAAGCTTTCTTT; CDR3aa: CRVDSVNTEAFF
v_gene: TRBV29-1; j_gene: TRBJ1-2; abundance: once; d_gene: -; len: 14; CDR3nt: TGCAGCGTTGAAGGGTTGGGCCCTTTCGAGGGCTACACCTTC; CDR3aa: CSVEGLGPFEGYTF